This T cell receptor beta chain originates from a study of human T cells and chemical hapten exposure (dated by TCRdb to the early 2020s). In terms of the full investigation: For sensitization, 2% DPC in acetone was applied to a 2 cm by 2 cm area of upper inner arm skin. In alopecia patients, the study followed how the peripheral blood TCR repertoire changed in vivo over primary and secondary sensitization to diphenylcyclopropenone (DPC), a hapten. Patients additionally received weekly therapeutic DPC doses to the scalp throughout the roughly 25-week study period. The libraries were sequenced as a pool, and the TCR yield per sample differed mostly because of small variations in library volumes within the pool. Patch testing on the upper back used Finn chambers containing 0.01% DPC, with scoring done after 6 days according to International Contact Dermatitis Research Group standards. Blood samples were taken from patients before sensitization (week 0) and then at 2, 6 and about 24 weeks after DPC sensitization. Blood for TCR sequencing was provided by twenty-nine alopecia patients at one to four time points (pre-sensitization, 2, 6 and 24 weeks). Most of the patients in the cohort were female, and the cohort covered alopecia areata with under or over 50% scalp involvement, alopecia totalis and alopecia universalis.

This clonotype was detected many times. Which antigen it targets is not known. Base qualities were left out, and no much larger clone turns up one base away. CDR1 MNHEY and CDR2 SVGEGT are derived from the germline V gene. From cysteine to phenylalanine, the CDR3 is 16 amino acids long. Only CDR3 DNA is held: 48 bases, read in frame from base 1. After removal of 6 bases from V and 10 bases from J, the junction retains 16 bases not matched to a gene. The library was built by means of RACE. Data came from a NextSeq 500. Library preparation attached unique molecular identifiers to individual cDNA molecules for quantitative, reproducible TCR counting. Both TCR alpha and TCR beta chains were sequenced from each blood RNA sample. In the source study's methods: The median number of TCRs per sample was approximately 96,000, ranging from 23,224 to 690,600. The Decombinator software suite was used to annotate V, J and CDR3 in the TCR reads. For PS versus PT1 abundance plots, all samples were subsampled to the same number of TCRs (28,000). TCRs were defined as expanded if absent before sensitization and observed at least eight times at the 2-week time point. TCRdb took the public reads, trimmed them with fastp at Q25, ran MiXCR for clone calling and kept in-frame beta chains. Every CDR3 protein is listed once, alongside the most common genes and DNA of its rows. The authors' filters were not applied to this entry. Present in this sample are about 80,000 distinct CDR3 sequences, roughly 10% of which were seen just once. Around 1.4% of the sample comes from the top ten.

The time point label of this sample denotes: patch test 2, 6 weeks after DPC sensitization. The treatment or condition label, read with the paper, signifies: therapeutic diphenylcyclopropenone sensitization with weekly scalp DPC. At every patch-test visit, the blood draw took place before the patch test was put on. Patients were eligible if aged 18 to 70, diagnosed with alopecia and judged suitable for DPC therapy, and pregnant patients were excluded. Unfractionated whole blood was collected in Tempus Blood RNA tubes, and total RNA was extracted from that blood. The paper's findings and limits, for the study overall: Repeated subsampling changed both the strength of the expansion versus patch-test correlation and the threshold at which that correlation became significant. No change with DPC sensitization was found in the number of TCRs above 1 in 1000 frequency, and no evidence of global repertoire structure alterations was found. Patch test score correlated positively with the number of PT1 expanded TCRs, reaching significance at thresholds 8, 16 and 32 but not at 4. Because all patients had alopecia, a presumed autoimmune disease, the immune response of the patients might differ from that of healthy individuals. Compared with pre-sensitization or healthy control sets, expanded TCRs formed significantly more large CDR3 similarity clusters, which is consistent with antigen-driven responses.

This TCR derives from a man in his late teens or twenties with alopecia areata. Some clones in this sample may be carry-over from other donors' samples. The sequence joins TRBV6-2 or TRBV6-3 to TRBJ2-1; 9 central nucleotides agree with TRBD1. The sequenced sample was whole blood, obtained in connection with sensitization to the hapten diphenylcyclopropenone (DPC). The nucleotide sequence reads as follows: TGTGCCAGCAGCAATACCGGGACAGGGACCTTAAAGGAGCAGTTCTTC. Its protein product is CASSNTGTGTLKEQFF.